The 25 T cell receptor beta chains reported below all come from one sample, sequenced in a study of blood T cell repertoires in COVID-19. Assay: immunoSEQ multiplex PCR; the TCRdb copy retains only in-frame clones and omits some. The table records 200,000 to 300,000 clones, around nine tenths of them present only once. The source material was peripheral blood. The receptors originated from a man aged 30 to 39 with COVID-19, enrolled during active disease.

In DNA form, the CDR3 reads TGTGCCAGCAGTCACAGGGATTTGAACACCGGGGAGCTGTTTTTT. Translated, it gives CASSHRDLNTGELFF. This sequence joins TRBV2 and TRBJ2-2; possible D gene TRBD1, 6 bases. The CDR3 runs 15 residues. The germline V and J ends were trimmed by 5 bases and 1 base, with 11 bases remaining between them. From germline, CDR1 is SNHLY and CDR2 FYNNEI.

The genes are TRBV5-1 and TRBJ2-7; D remains unclear. Between the trimmed V and J ends, which lost 6 bases and 3 bases, there was a span of 16 bases. Germline V gene lookup returns CDR1 SGHRS and CDR2 YFSETQ. The CDR3 has 14 amino acids. CDR3 sequence (DNA): TGCGCCAGCACCCTGGGCCCCAGTGACTACGAGCAGTACTTC. It yields the protein CASTLGPSDYEQYF.

CDR3 amino acids: CASSYSRDRGYTEAFF. The CDR3 nucleotides are TGTGCCAGCAGTTACTCCCGGGACAGGGGATACACTGAAGCTTTCTTT. V gene TRBV6-5 combines with J gene TRBJ1-1; 10 nucleotides agree with TRBD1. The CDR3 totals 16 residues. J gave up 3 bases and V 0 bases, and 4 bases lay outside the gene matches. Germline V lookup: CDR1 MNHEY, CDR2 SVGAGI.

This rearrangement joins TRBV12-3 or TRBV12-4 to TRBJ2-7; TRBD1 might be the D (5 bases). The V gene lost 1 base and the J gene lost 6 bases, with 10 bases spanning the gap. CDR3 size: 13 residues. The CDR3 sequence: CASSLEGYPEQYF. The CDR3 DNA reads as TGTGCCAGCAGTTTAGAGGGGTATCCCGAGCAGTACTTC.

V gene TRBV5-1 combines with J gene TRBJ1-2; D gene uncertain. The CDR3 contains 13 residues. Germline CDR1 and CDR2: SGHRS and YFSETQ. V shed 4 bases and J shed 8 bases, with 15 bases lying between them. The CDR3 loop reads CASSGQEEGGYTF. In DNA form, the CDR3 reads TGCGCCAGCAGCGGGCAGGAAGAAGGAGGCTACACCTTC.

This chain connects TRBV18 to TRBJ2-5; D might be TRBD1 (6 bases). Germline loops: CDR1 KGHSH, CDR2 LQKENI. Trimming pared 3 bases from V and 1 base from J, leaving 9 bases between. CDR3 length: 14 amino acids. DNA of the CDR3: TGTGCCAGCTCACCGGGGGCCCTCCAAGAGACCCAGTACTTC. Translating it yields CASSPGALQETQYF. Full variable domain (rest looked up from reference TRBV18 and TRBJ2-5): NAGVMQNPRHLVRRRGQEARLRCSPMKGHSHVYWYRQLPEEGLKFMVYLQKENIIDESGMPKERFSAEFPKEGPSILRIQQVVRGDSAAYFCASSPGALQETQYFGPGTRLLVL.

This chain joins TRBV25-1 and TRBJ1-3; 9 bases fit TRBD1. This CDR3 contains 15 residues. Looked up from germline, CDR1 is MGHDK and CDR2 is SYGVNS. Trimming removed 9 bases from V and 2 bases from J; junction bases left unmatched: 8. The CDR3 DNA is TGTGCCAGTGCCCTGGGACAGGGTACTGGAAACACCATATATTTT. It yields the protein CASALGQGTGNTIYF. Looking up the rest from reference TRBV25-1 and TRBJ1-3 gives the full variable domain: EADIYQTPRYLVIGTGKKITLECSQTMGHDKMYWYQQDPGMELHLIHYSYGVNSTEKGDLSSESTVSRIRTEHFPLTLESARPSHTSQYLCASALGQGTGNTIYFGEGSWLTVV.

In the case of this clone: Other DNA variants within this sample encode the same CDR3. The rearrangement uses TRBV6-5 and TRBJ1-1; D ambiguous. Trimming removed 0 bases at V and 1 base at J, with 6 bases between. The CDR3 covers 14 residues. The germline CDR1 and CDR2 sequences are MNHEY and SVGAGI. Written as DNA, the CDR3 is TGTGCCAGCAGTTACTCGTACAGGAACACTGAAGCTTTCTTT. Protein product: CASSYSYRNTEAFF.

V gene TRBV18 combines with J gene TRBJ1-2; 7 bases fit TRBD1. The V gene end was trimmed by 4 bases and the J gene end by 8 bases; junction bases not matched to a gene: 10. The CDR3 runs to 14 residues. Germline CDR1 is KGHSH and CDR2 is LQKENI. The CDR3 region is CASSQQTGARGYTF. In nucleotides, the CDR3 is TGTGCCAGCTCACAACAAACAGGGGCCCGGGGCTACACCTTC. Full variable domain (rest looked up from reference TRBV18 and TRBJ1-2): NAGVMQNPRHLVRRRGQEARLRCSPMKGHSHVYWYRQLPEEGLKFMVYLQKENIIDESGMPKERFSAEFPKEGPSILRIQQVVRGDSAAYFCASSQQTGARGYTFGSGTRLTVV.

The chain is built from TRBV6-1 and TRBJ2-5, with 7 bases lining up with TRBD1. After removal of 3 bases from V and 4 bases from J, the junction contained 5 bases not matched to a gene. CDR1 is MNHNS, CDR2 SASEGT, per germline. CDR3 length equals 14 residues. In DNA form, the CDR3 reads TGTGCCAGCAGTGACCAGGACAGGCGAGAGACCCAGTACTTC. Translating it yields CASSDQDRRETQYF.

Points on this clone: The identical CDR3 is also encoded by other nucleotide sequences in the sample. The rearrangement links TRBV6-5 to TRBJ2-1; 9 bases map to TRBD2. J lost 2 bases, V lost 0 bases, and 2 bases had no gene match. The CDR3 has 16 amino acids. Germline CDR1 reads MNHEY; CDR2 reads SVGAGI. The CDR3: CASSYSSGGPYNEQFF. The CDR3 coding sequence is TGTGCCAGCAGTTACTCGAGCGGGGGGCCCTACAATGAGCAGTTCTTC.

This chain joins TRBV5-1 and TRBJ2-2; maybe TRBD2 (6 bases). The CDR3 is 14 residues long. Per the germline V gene, CDR1 is SGHRS and CDR2 is YFSETQ. The ends were cut back, 6 bases at V and 2 bases at J, with 11 bases in the middle. In nucleotides, the CDR3 is TGCGCCAGCACCAAGGACTATAACACCGGGGAGCTGTTTTTT. Its protein product is CASTKDYNTGELFF.

CDR3 in amino acids: CSVGDRSTDEQYF. The CDR3 DNA reads as TGCAGCGTGGGGGACAGGTCGACGGACGAGCAGTACTTC. The gene calls are TRBV29-1 and TRBJ2-7, with 8 bases fitting TRBD1. CDR3 size: 13 residues. Germline V gives CDR1 SQVTM, CDR2 ANQGSEA. V shed 6 bases, J shed 5 bases, and the junction held 9 bases outside the gene matches.

The V gene is TRBV19, the J gene TRBJ2-1; D possibly corresponds to TRBD2 (6 bases). The CDR3 has 16 amino acids. CDR1 and CDR2 (germline): LNHDA, SQIVND (reference sequence). Trimming cost V 3 bases and J 5 bases, with 17 bases left between them. The CDR3 region is CASSIGAGPQHNEQFF. CDR3 DNA sequence: TGTGCCAGTAGTATCGGGGCGGGGCCCCAACACAATGAGCAGTTCTTC.

The rearrangement joins TRBV7-6 to TRBJ2-1; D possibly corresponds to TRBD2 (5 bases). The CDR3 extends over 13 amino acids. In germline, CDR1 is SGHVS, CDR2 FNYEAQ. Trimming removed 1 base from V and 4 bases from J, with 5 bases in between. This CDR3 is CASSLGEYNEQFF. As DNA, the CDR3 is TGTGCCAGCAGCTTAGGGGAGTACAATGAGCAGTTCTTC. Variable domain in full (rest from reference TRBV7-6 and TRBJ2-1): GAGVSQSPRYKVTKRGQDVALRCDPISGHVSLYWYRQALGQGPEFLTYFNYEAQQDKSGLPNDRFSAERPEGSISTLTIQRTEQRDSAMYRCASSLGEYNEQFFGPGTRLTVL.

J is TRBJ2-7 and V is TRBV7-9; a weak D match, TRBD1 (6 bases). Between the trimmed V and J ends, which lost 5 bases and 1 base, there was a span of 9 bases. Germline assignment: CDR1 SEHNR and CDR2 FQNEAQ (reference sequence). This CDR3 comprises 13 residues. The CDR3: CASSNGQSYEQYF. The DNA of the CDR3 is TGTGCCAGCAGCAACGGACAGTCCTACGAGCAGTACTTC.

This chain connects TRBV27 to TRBJ1-5; TRBD1 matches 8 bases. Per the germline V gene, CDR1 is MNHEY and CDR2 is SMNVEV (reference sequence). This CDR3 has 14 amino acids. J lost 6 bases, V lost 6 bases, and 7 bases had no gene match. CDR3 nucleotides: TGTGCCAGCAGGCCGGGACAGGTCGTTCAGCCCCAGCATTTT. It is translated as CASRPGQVVQPQHF.

The V and J genes are TRBV24-1 and TRBJ1-6, with D hard to call. Germline assignment: CDR1 KGHDR and CDR2 SFDVKD. The CDR3 length is 12 residues. Deletions cut 9 bases from V and 10 bases from J, with 12 bases between. CDR3: CATLPVGSPLHF. In nucleotides, the CDR3 is TGTGCCACCTTACCAGTTGGCTCACCCCTCCACTTT.

This clone was detected only once. The CDR3 sequence is CASSSPTGDTDTQYF. Written as DNA, the CDR3 is TGTGCCAGCAGCAGCCCCACAGGGGACACAGATACGCAGTATTTT. The rearrangement links TRBV6-2 or TRBV6-3 to TRBJ2-3, with TRBD1 matching over 7 bases. Trimming took 6 bases from V and 2 from J; bases not matched to a gene: 8. The CDR3 runs to 15 residues. Germline CDR1 and CDR2: MNHEY and SVGEGT.

V gene TRBV15 combines with J gene TRBJ1-3, with 7 bases aligning to TRBD1. CDR3 length equals 15 residues. V was clipped by 1 base and J by 0 bases; unmatched bases: 0. Looked up from germline, CDR1 is LNHNV and CDR2 is YYDKDF (reference sequence). The CDR3 reads CATSRGDSSGNTIYF. CDR3 bases: TGTGCCACCAGCAGAGGGGACAGCTCTGGAAACACCATATATTTT.

The rearrangement links TRBV5-1 to TRBJ1-1, with TRBD1 identical over 11 bases. The ends lost 3 bases at V and 1 base at J; junction bases unmatched: 5. The CDR3 sequence is 16 residues long. Germline assignment: CDR1 SGHRS and CDR2 YFSETQ. CDR3 residues: CASSSGQGAQNTEAFF. In DNA form, the CDR3 reads TGCGCCAGCAGCTCAGGACAGGGGGCTCAGAACACTGAAGCTTTCTTT.

The V gene is TRBV5-1, the J gene TRBJ1-2; tentative D call: TRBD1 (5 bases). Trimming removed 2 bases at V and 3 bases at J, with 11 bases between. The CDR3 totals 14 residues. Germline V gene sequence: CDR1 SGHRS, CDR2 YFSETQ. The CDR3 DNA follows: TGCGCCAGCAGCTTTCCCGACAGAGACTATGGCTACACCTTC. Its protein product is CASSFPDRDYGYTF.

The table lists this clone with a count of one. The chain employs TRBV11-2 and TRBJ2-7, with a possible D match to TRBD1 (5 bases). Trimming left V 5 bases short and J 6 bases short, with 17 bases between. CDR3 length: 14 residues. CDR1 is SGHAT, CDR2 FQNNGV, per germline. CDR3 residues: CASSAQGNLGEQYF. CDR3 bases: TGTGCCAGCAGCGCCCAGGGAAATTTAGGCGAGCAGTACTTC.

V is TRBV5-4 and J is TRBJ2-5; D gene uncertain. Germline V lookup: CDR1 SGHNT, CDR2 YYREEE (reference sequence). The CDR3 has 12 amino acids. V was trimmed by 0 bases and J by 5 bases, leaving 5 bases between them. The CDR3 protein is CASSLGSETQYF. The CDR3 coding sequence is TGTGCCAGCAGCTTGGGGAGCGAGACCCAGTACTTC.

The CDR3 loop is CASSPLGTGEETQYF. The CDR3 coding sequence is TGCGCCAGCAGCCCCCTCGGGACAGGGGAAGAGACCCAGTACTTC. V gene TRBV5-1 combines with J gene TRBJ2-5; 10 positions agree with TRBD1. V was pared by 4 bases and J by 3 bases, with 6 bases of the junction left unmatched. This CDR3 has 15 residues. CDR1 and CDR2 from the germline V gene are SGHRS and YFSETQ.